This T cell receptor beta chain appears in the sequencing data of a study of lymphopenia after photon versus proton radiotherapy. Broader study findings: A bigger post-nadir fall in TCR diversity correlated inversely with survival time in deceased patients. After the lymphocyte nadir, photon-treated repertoires showed oligoclonal expansion, especially of CD8+ Temra cells.

Remarks on this clone: Its specificity is not known.

Germline-derived CDR1 and CDR2 are MNHEY and SMNVEV (reference sequence). Between the trimmed V and J ends, which lost 5 bases and 5 bases, there was a span of 15 bases. The CDR3 runs to 14 residues. The method was immunoSEQ multiplex PCR; TCRdb's version includes in-frame clones alone and lacks a portion of them. The table has approximately 25,000 clones, about 87% seen once. This receptor was identified in a man between 50 and 59 years old with gastric cancer. The sample here was peripheral blood, taken from a patient treated with photon-based radiotherapy. This chain links TRBV27 with TRBJ2-5; D perhaps matches TRBD2 (5 bases). CDR3 residues: CASSTSGFWETQYF. In DNA form, the CDR3 reads TGTGCCAGCAGTACCTCGGGGTTCTGGGAGACCCAGTACTTC.